A single sample is the source of the 14 T cell receptor beta chains below, sequenced in a study of human thymus T cells. Resections removed during corrective heart surgery provided the thymus tissue used. Sequencing was performed with immunoSEQ multiplex PCR; in TCRdb, only in-frame clones are kept and a portion is missing. The table shows about 120,000 clones, with about 93% occurring only once. Sequencing used thymus tissue. These receptors came from a boy in the first two years of life with a congenital heart defect but otherwise immunologically healthy.

J is TRBJ1-1 and V is TRBV11-3; 7 bases are shared with TRBD1. Trimming cost V 3 bases and J 0 bases; bases outside gene matches: 7. The germline V gene has CDR1 SGHNT and CDR2 YENEEA. CDR3 size: 16 residues. The CDR3 nucleotides are TGTGCCAGCAGCTTTCGACAGGGCTCTTTGAACACTGAAGCTTTCTTT. Residues: CASSFRQGSLNTEAFF.

The V gene is TRBV6-5, the J gene TRBJ2-2, with 8 positions matching TRBD2. The J segment lost 5 bases and the V segment lost 6 bases, leaving 8 bases of the junction unmatched. The CDR3 has 15 residues. Germline V gene lookup returns CDR1 MNHEY and CDR2 SVGAGI. The CDR3 DNA follows: TGTGCCAGCAGATCCCGGGGGGGCCGGACCGGGGAGCTGTTTTTT. Translating gives CASRSRGGRTGELFF.

This sequence joins TRBV14 and TRBJ2-1; 16 bases are shared with TRBD2. The ends lost 3 bases at V and 6 bases at J; junction bases unmatched: 5. Germline V gene data show CDR1 as SGHDN and CDR2 as FVKESK. This CDR3 is built from 17 residues. This CDR3 reads CASSQGLAGGPPNEQFF. CDR3 sequence (DNA): TGTGCCAGCAGCCAGGGACTAGCGGGGGGGCCGCCCAATGAGCAGTTCTTC.

The chain recombines TRBV7-9 with TRBJ1-1; maybe TRBD1 (6 bases). The germline V and J ends were trimmed by 0 bases and 1 base, with 12 bases remaining between them. The CDR3 length is 16 residues. CDR1 SEHNR and CDR2 FQNEAQ come from the germline V gene (reference sequence). The CDR3: CASSLAQGTSNTEAFF. The DNA of the CDR3 is TGTGCCAGCAGCTTAGCGCAGGGGACCTCGAACACTGAAGCTTTCTTT.

The V gene is TRBV21-1, the J gene TRBJ1-4. TRBV21-1 is a known pseudogene. The CDR3 extends over 14 amino acids. CDR3 sequence (DNA): TGTGCCAGCAGAGGCCTTGCAACTAATGAAAAACTGTTTTTT. Protein sequence: CASRGLATNEKLFF.

The chain combines TRBV6-5 with TRBJ1-1; D unclear. The CDR3 has 13 residues. The germline CDR1 and CDR2 sequences are MNHEY and SVGAGI. The germline V and J ends were trimmed by 6 bases and 0 bases, with 8 bases remaining between them. The CDR3 sequence is CASSRVMNTEAFF. CDR3 coding DNA: TGTGCCAGCAGCCGAGTCATGAACACTGAAGCTTTCTTT.

V usage is TRBV5-1 and J usage is TRBJ2-2; TRBD2 is a possible D gene (5 bases). The germline V and J ends were trimmed by 0 bases and 0 bases, with 12 bases remaining between them. Germline V CDR1 and CDR2: SGHRS, YFSETQ. There are 17 residues in the CDR3. CDR3 nucleotide sequence: TGCGCCAGCAGCTTGGCCCGGGGTAATGCGAACACCGGGGAGCTGTTTTTT. As protein: CASSLARGNANTGELFF.

DNA for the CDR3: TGTGCCTGGAGGTTTGGAGCGCCAACTGAAGCTTTCTTT. Encoded protein: CAWRFGAPTEAFF. The rearrangement links TRBV30 to TRBJ1-1; D is unclear. CDR1 GTSNPN and CDR2 SVGIG come from the germline V gene (reference sequence). The V gene lost 3 bases and the J gene lost 5 bases, with 13 bases spanning the gap. The CDR3 is made up of 13 amino acids.

J is TRBJ2-1 and V is TRBV14; D is undetermined. The CDR3 covers 13 residues. The germline V gene encodes CDR1 SGHDN and CDR2 FVKESK. V lost 4 bases, J lost 9 bases, and 13 bases lay in between. This CDR3 is CASSRGTPSEQFF. The CDR3 DNA is TGTGCCAGCAGCCGAGGCACTCCCAGTGAGCAGTTCTTC.

This clone was seen only once. The chain uses TRBV5-1 and TRBJ2-3, with 11 bases identical to TRBD2. Germline V gene data show CDR1 as SGHRS and CDR2 as YFSETQ. V was clipped by 0 bases and J by 9 bases; unmatched bases: 3. The CDR3 runs 14 residues. In nucleotides, the CDR3 is TGCGCCAGCAGCTTGGCAACTAGCGGGGGCACGCAGTATTTT. The encoded protein is CASSLATSGGTQYF.

This clone was observed a few times. The rearrangement joins TRBV27 to TRBJ2-7, with 8 bases lining up with TRBD2. Per the germline V gene, CDR1 is MNHEY and CDR2 is SMNVEV (reference sequence). J was trimmed by 7 bases and V by 6 bases; bases with no gene match: 5. The CDR3 extends over 12 amino acids. The CDR3, as DNA: TGTGCCAGCAGCCACCGGGGGGGGGAGCAGTACTTC. This codes for CASSHRGGEQYF.

This clone has just a few counts. The gene calls are TRBV4-1 and TRBJ2-3; D unclear. CDR1 MGHRA and CDR2 YSYEKL come from the germline V gene. V was pared by 0 bases and J by 6 bases, with 7 bases between. The CDR3 is 13 amino acids. CDR3 DNA: TGCGCCAGCAGCCAAGAGGCACACGATACGCAGTATTTT. Protein product: CASSQEAHDTQYF.

The chain combines TRBV19 with TRBJ2-6; D not resolved. This CDR3 region has 13 residues. The ends were cut back, 5 bases at V and 1 base at J, with 3 bases in the middle. Germline-derived CDR1 and CDR2 are LNHDA and SQIVND (reference sequence). In DNA, the CDR3 is TGTGCCAGTAGTCTGTCTGGGGCCAACGTCCTGACTTTC. Its protein is CASSLSGANVLTF.

This chain connects TRBV4-2 to TRBJ2-1; 9 bases agree with TRBD2. Germline V lookup: CDR1 LGHNA, CDR2 YNFKEQ. This CDR3 comprises 18 residues. V was pared by 0 bases and J by 8 bases, with 14 bases of the junction left unmatched. CDR3 in amino acids: CASSQDRLAGKSGHEQFF. For the CDR3, the DNA is TGTGCCAGCAGCCAAGATCGCCTAGCGGGGAAATCGGGCCATGAGCAGTTCTTC.